One and the same sample provided the 20 T cell receptor beta chains below, sequenced in a study of T cells after yellow fever vaccination. TCRdb called the 5' RACE reads again in MiXCR, with one record for every CDR3 protein. The table shows hundreds of thousands of distinct CDR3 sequences, with roughly a sixth occurring only once. The sample was PBMCs, taken before the yellow fever booster vaccination. These receptor sequences come from a man between 18 and 35 years old who received the YFV17D yellow fever vaccine.

This clonotype has only a few counts. The rearrangement joins TRBV6-2 or TRBV6-3 to TRBJ2-1; D gene unclear. The germline gives CDR1 MNHEY, CDR2 SVGEGT. V was pared by 7 bases and J by 9 bases, with 10 bases between. CDR3 size: 11 residues. CDR3 in DNA: TGTGCCAGCACCCTCGGCGGTGAGCAGTTCTTC. Amino acids: CASTLGGEQFF.

V and J are TRBV18 and TRBJ2-7, with 7 bases fitting TRBD1. J was trimmed by 6 bases and V by 6 bases; bases with no gene match: 14. There are 15 residues in the CDR3. Germline-derived CDR1 and CDR2 are KGHSH and LQKENI. The CDR3 spells CASSKTGAPALEQYV. The CDR3 nucleotides are TGTGCCAGCTCGAAAACAGGGGCTCCCGCCCTCGAGCAGTACGTC.

The chain joins TRBV20-1 to TRBJ2-1, with D hard to call. Trimming cost V 7 bases and J 6 bases, with 7 bases left between them. The germline V gene encodes CDR1 DFQATT and CDR2 SNEGSKA (reference sequence). The CDR3 has 10 residues. The CDR3 is CSGRRNEQFF. The CDR3 region has the DNA TGCAGTGGGCGACGCAATGAGCAGTTCTTC.

This clonotype has more than one count but fewer than ten. The chain employs TRBV4-3 and TRBJ2-7; D may correspond to TRBD1 or TRBD2 (6 bases each). The germline gives CDR1 LGHNA, CDR2 YSLEER. The CDR3 is made up of 14 amino acids. V dropped 4 bases and J dropped 6 bases, with 16 bases sitting between them. The CDR3 loop reads CASSPRTVGGEQYF. In DNA, the CDR3 is TGCGCCAGCAGCCCCCGGACAGTCGGGGGCGAGCAGTACTTC.

The chain uses TRBV5-1 and TRBJ2-2, with D perhaps given as TRBD1 or TRBD2 (5 bases each). Germline loops: CDR1 SGHRS, CDR2 YFSETQ. V lost 4 bases and J 9 bases, leaving 19 bases between the germline ends. CDR3 length: 15 residues. The CDR3, as DNA: TGCGCCAGCAGCGGGGCTGCGGGTTCCCTCCGGGAGCTGTTTTTT. It encodes CASSGAAGSLRELFF.

This clonotype turned up a few times. The chain recombines TRBV5-5 with TRBJ2-5, with 8 bases fitting TRBD1. The V gene end was trimmed by 4 bases and the J gene end by 4 bases; junction bases not matched to a gene: 12. Germline CDR1 is SGHKS and CDR2 is YYEKEE (reference sequence). This CDR3 comprises 16 residues. The CDR3 loop reads CASSIDRGLGRETQYF. CDR3 sequence (DNA): TGTGCCAGCAGCATCGACAGGGGCCTGGGTAGAGAGACCCAGTACTTC.

The V call is TRBV24-1, the J call TRBJ1-5; 7 bases agree with TRBD1. The CDR3 covers 15 residues. The germline V gene encodes CDR1 KGHDR and CDR2 SFDVKD. V lost 4 bases, J lost 4 bases, and 6 bases stayed unmatched. This chain's CDR3 is CATSEHGQANQPQHF. CDR3 bases: TGTGCCACCAGTGAACACGGACAGGCGAATCAGCCCCAGCATTTT.

This sequence joins TRBV29-1 and TRBJ1-1; 8 bases align to TRBD1. Germline CDR1 SQVTM, CDR2 ANQGSEA. CDR3 length equals 13 residues. J was trimmed by 5 bases and V by 8 bases; bases with no gene match: 10. The chain's CDR3 is CSTVGQGSTEAFF. The CDR3 DNA sequence: TGCAGCACCGTCGGACAGGGAAGTACTGAAGCTTTCTTT.

The chain links TRBV7-2 to TRBJ2-3; 10 bases line up with TRBD1. Trimming cost V 5 bases and J 5 bases; bases outside gene matches: 13. The CDR3 spans 17 residues. Germline loops: CDR1 SGHTA, CDR2 FQGNSA. CDR3 DNA: TGTGCCAGCAGCCGAATCCCGGGACAGGGGTCAGGAGATACGCAGTATTTT. Protein product: CASSRIPGQGSGDTQYF.

CDR3 region: CSASPSQLAGNIQYF. CDR3 nucleotides: TGCAGTGCTAGCCCCTCCCAACTAGCGGGGAACATTCAGTACTTC. The chain carries TRBV20-1 and TRBJ2-4, with 10 positions matching TRBD2. V lost 3 bases, J lost 7 bases, and 9 bases stayed unmatched. Germline-derived CDR1 and CDR2 are DFQATT and SNEGSKA (reference sequence). There are 15 residues in the CDR3.

The V gene is TRBV9, the J gene TRBJ2-1; D unclear. The V gene's germline CDR1 is SGDLS and CDR2 YYNGEE. With 1 base removed from V and 2 bases from J, the gap between germline ends came to 13 bases. This CDR3 is built from 16 residues. CDR3 DNA: TGTGCCAGCAGCGTAAGCCGCGTAGTAGCCTACAATGAGCAGTTCTTC. Translation: CASSVSRVVAYNEQFF.

This clonotype was found a few times. V and J are TRBV12-3 or TRBV12-4 and TRBJ2-7, with a weak D call TRBD2 (5 bases). V shed 4 bases and J shed 2 bases, with 9 bases lying between them. The CDR3 runs 13 residues. The CDR3 here is CASSSAVTYEQYF. In nucleotides, the CDR3 is TGTGCCAGCAGTTCAGCGGTTACCTACGAGCAGTACTTC.

The V and J genes are TRBV4-1 and TRBJ2-7; either TRBD1 or TRBD2 may supply D (5 bases each). The CDR3 spans 18 residues. From germline, CDR1 is MGHRA and CDR2 YSYEKL. Trimming took off 5 bases at V and 2 bases at J, with 25 bases between the two ends. CDR3 sequence: CASSYNSKGRVLAYEQYF. The CDR3 bases are TGCGCCAGCAGCTACAATTCAAAGGGACGGGTATTGGCCTACGAGCAGTACTTC.

This clonotype showed up just a few times. The chain links TRBV4-3 to TRBJ2-1; TRBD1 agrees at 11 bases. The CDR3 has 15 amino acids. The V segment lost 3 bases and the J segment 5 bases; nucleotides outside the gene matches: 3. Germline CDR1 LGHNA, CDR2 YSLEER. CDR3 DNA sequence: TGCGCCAGCAGCCAGGACAGGGGGCCGGACAATGAGCAGTTCTTC. Residues: CASSQDRGPDNEQFF.

The rearrangement joins TRBV4-2 to TRBJ2-5; TRBD1 agrees at 10 bases. V lost 1 base and J lost 3; bases outside the gene matches: 2. The CDR3 spans 15 residues. Germline V CDR1 and CDR2: LGHNA, YNFKEQ. The CDR3 spells CASSQVGTGEETQYF. The CDR3 nucleotides are TGTGCCAGCAGCCAAGTCGGGACAGGGGAAGAGACCCAGTACTTC.

This clonotype occurred a few times. CDR3 sequence (DNA): TGTGCCAGCAGCTTAAGGGGGCGAGGGCTGAGGGCCAACGTCCTGACTTTC. Amino acid sequence: CASSLRGRGLRANVLTF. The gene calls are TRBV13 and TRBJ2-6; 7 bases map to TRBD1. After removal of 2 bases from V and 5 bases from J, the junction contained 9 bases not matched to a gene. The CDR3 consists of 17 residues. Germline lookup yields CDR1 PRHDT and CDR2 FYEKMQ (reference sequence).

This clonotype was observed a few times. The chain has TRBV5-1 and TRBJ2-7, with D perhaps assigned TRBD1 or TRBD2 (6 bases each). The germline V gene has CDR1 SGHRS and CDR2 YFSETQ. Trimming cost V 0 bases and J 6 bases, with 13 bases left between them. The CDR3 covers 14 residues. The CDR3: CASSLGQDYGEQYF. The DNA of the CDR3 is TGCGCCAGCAGCTTGGGACAGGACTATGGCGAGCAGTACTTC.

This chain joins TRBV5-1 and TRBJ1-6, with a weak D call TRBD1 (5 bases). Germline V lookup: CDR1 SGHRS, CDR2 YFSETQ. Trimming took 4 bases from V and 6 from J, leaving 11 bases between them. The CDR3 length is 14 residues. CDR3 amino acids: CASSPMGGNSPLHF. The CDR3 DNA follows: TGCGCCAGCAGCCCAATGGGGGGTAATTCACCCCTCCACTTT.

This sequence joins TRBV18 and TRBJ1-5; the D gene is possibly TRBD1 (5 bases). The CDR3 totals 14 residues. Trimming stripped 4 bases from V and 8 bases from J, with 15 bases between. Per the germline V gene, CDR1 is KGHSH and CDR2 is LQKENI. The CDR3 region is CASSRGTVKEPQHF. The CDR3 DNA reads as TGTGCCAGCTCACGGGGGACGGTAAAGGAGCCCCAGCATTTT.

This clonotype was recorded at least ten times. This chain uses TRBV7-2 with TRBJ2-7; D possibly matches TRBD1 or TRBD2 (5 bases each). V was shortened by 4 bases and J by 6 bases, with 16 bases between the two germline ends. The CDR3 is made up of 14 amino acids. CDR1 and CDR2 (germline): SGHTA, FQGNSA. Here the CDR3 reads CASSSHPIGGEQYF. CDR3 coding DNA: TGTGCCAGCAGCTCGCACCCTATTGGGGGCGAGCAGTACTTC. The full variable domain, its missing parts supplied by reference TRBV7-2 and TRBJ2-7, is GAGVSQSPSNKVTEKGKDVELRCDPISGHTALYWYRQSLGQGLEFLIYFQGNSAPDKSGLPSDRFSAERTGGSVSTLTIQRTQQEDSAVYLCASSSHPIGGEQYFGPGTRLTVT.